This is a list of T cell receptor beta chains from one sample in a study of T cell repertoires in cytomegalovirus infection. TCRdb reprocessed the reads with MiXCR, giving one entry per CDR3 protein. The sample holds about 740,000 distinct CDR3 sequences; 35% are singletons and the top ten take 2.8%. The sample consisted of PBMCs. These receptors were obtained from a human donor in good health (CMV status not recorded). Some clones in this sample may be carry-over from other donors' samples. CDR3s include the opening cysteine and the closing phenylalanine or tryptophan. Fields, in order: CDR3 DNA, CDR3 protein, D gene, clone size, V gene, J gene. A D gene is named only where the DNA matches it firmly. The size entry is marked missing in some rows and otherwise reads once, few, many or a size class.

CDR3nt: TGTGCCAGCAGCCGGACCTTCAACACTGAATCTTTCTTT; CDR3aa: CASSRTFNTESFF; d_gene: .; abundance: .; v_gene: TRBV6-1; j_gene: TRBJ1-1
CDR3nt: TGCAGTGCTAGAAGCGTAGGCAGGGATACCGGGGAGCTGTTTTTT; CDR3aa: CSARSVGRDTGELFF; d_gene: .; abundance: .; v_gene: TRBV20-1; j_gene: TRBJ2-2
CDR3nt: TGTGCCAGCAGCGCCGGGAGCCACACAGATACGCAGTATTTT; CDR3aa: CASSAGSHTDTQYF; d_gene: .; abundance: .; v_gene: TRBV9; j_gene: TRBJ2-3
CDR3nt: TGTGCCAGTAGTATAAGGGAGAATCAGCCCCAGCATTTT; CDR3aa: CASSIRENQPQHF; d_gene: .; abundance: few; v_gene: TRBV19; j_gene: TRBJ1-5
CDR3nt: TGTGCCAGCAGCCCGGTCGTAGGGGTCTCCTACGAGCAGTACTTC; CDR3aa: CASSPVVGVSYEQYF; d_gene: .; abundance: .; v_gene: TRBV7-6; j_gene: TRBJ2-7
CDR3nt: TGTGCCAGCAGCTTATCTAGCGGGAGCTCCTACAATGAGCAGTTCTTC; CDR3aa: CASSLSSGSSYNEQFF; d_gene: TRBD2; abundance: many; v_gene: TRBV7-8; j_gene: TRBJ2-1
CDR3nt: TGTGCCATCAGTCCCGCCAGGGGGGGTCAAGGCACTGAAGCTTTCTTT; CDR3aa: CAISPARGGQGTEAFF; d_gene: TRBD1; abundance: .; v_gene: TRBV10-3; j_gene: TRBJ1-1
CDR3nt: TGTGCCAGCAGCACTAGCGGGGGTGTTTCCTACAATGAGCAGTTCTTC; CDR3aa: CASSTSGGVSYNEQFF; d_gene: TRBD2; abundance: .; v_gene: TRBV6-6; j_gene: TRBJ2-1
CDR3nt: TGTGCCAGCAGCCTGTTTCAGGGGGCAGGCACTGAAGCTTTCTTT; CDR3aa: CASSLFQGAGTEAFF; d_gene: TRBD1; abundance: .; v_gene: TRBV7-2; j_gene: TRBJ1-1
CDR3nt: TGTGCCAGCAGTGGCGGCCGGACAGGGGTGAACACCGGGGAGCTGTTTTTT; CDR3aa: CASSGGRTGVNTGELFF; d_gene: TRBD1; abundance: .; v_gene: TRBV6-6; j_gene: TRBJ2-2
CDR3nt: TGTGCCAGCAGCACAATAGAGGATGGCTACACCTTC; CDR3aa: CASSTIEDGYTF; d_gene: .; abundance: .; v_gene: TRBV6-5; j_gene: TRBJ1-2
CDR3nt: TGTGCCAGCAGCCGCCCCGGGGGACAGAGAAAGTATGGCTACACCTTC; CDR3aa: CASSRPGGQRKYGYTF; d_gene: TRBD1; abundance: .; v_gene: TRBV5-4; j_gene: TRBJ1-2
CDR3nt: TGTGCCAGCAGTCCCAGCCGGCGGGGACGGGACTATGGCTACACCTTC; CDR3aa: CASSPSRRGRDYGYTF; d_gene: .; abundance: many; v_gene: TRBV28; j_gene: TRBJ1-2
CDR3nt: TGTGCCAGCAGCCTCTGGGAGCGCGACTACGAGCAGTACTTC; CDR3aa: CASSLWERDYEQYF; d_gene: .; abundance: many; v_gene: TRBV6-5; j_gene: TRBJ2-7
CDR3nt: TGTGCCAGCAGCATCACGACCGATGTACAGTTCTTC; CDR3aa: CASSITTDVQFF; d_gene: .; abundance: .; v_gene: TRBV28; j_gene: TRBJ2-1
CDR3nt: TGTGCCAGCAGTTCTATCCCGGGACAGGGTAAAAACATTCAGTACTTC; CDR3aa: CASSSIPGQGKNIQYF; d_gene: TRBD1; abundance: .; v_gene: TRBV28; j_gene: TRBJ2-4
CDR3nt: TGTGCCAGCTCACCACCCCGGACGGATATCAATGAGCAGTTCTTC; CDR3aa: CASSPPRTDINEQFF; d_gene: .; abundance: .; v_gene: TRBV18; j_gene: TRBJ2-1